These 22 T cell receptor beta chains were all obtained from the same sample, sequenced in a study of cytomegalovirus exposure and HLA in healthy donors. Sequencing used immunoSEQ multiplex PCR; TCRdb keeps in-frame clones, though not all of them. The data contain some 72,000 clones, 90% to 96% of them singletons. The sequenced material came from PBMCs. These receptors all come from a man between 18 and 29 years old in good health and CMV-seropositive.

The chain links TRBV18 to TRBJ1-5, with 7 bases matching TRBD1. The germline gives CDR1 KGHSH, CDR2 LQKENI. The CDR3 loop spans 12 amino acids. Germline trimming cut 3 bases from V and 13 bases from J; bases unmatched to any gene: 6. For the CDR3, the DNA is TGTGCCAGCTCACCCGACAGGGCTCGTCAGCATTTT. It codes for CASSPDRARQHF.

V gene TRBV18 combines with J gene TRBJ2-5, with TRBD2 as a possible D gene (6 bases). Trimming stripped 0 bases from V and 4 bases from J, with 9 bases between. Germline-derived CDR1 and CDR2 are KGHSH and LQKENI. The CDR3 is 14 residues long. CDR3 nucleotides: TGTGCCAGCTCACCACCGGGACTTACAGAGACCCAGTACTTC. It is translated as CASSPPGLTETQYF.

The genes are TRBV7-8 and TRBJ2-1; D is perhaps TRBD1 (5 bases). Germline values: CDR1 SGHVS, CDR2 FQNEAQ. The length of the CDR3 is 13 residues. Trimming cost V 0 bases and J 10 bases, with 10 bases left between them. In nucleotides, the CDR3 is TGTGCCAGCAGCTTAGCCCAAGACAGCGAGCAGTTCTTC. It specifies CASSLAQDSEQFF.

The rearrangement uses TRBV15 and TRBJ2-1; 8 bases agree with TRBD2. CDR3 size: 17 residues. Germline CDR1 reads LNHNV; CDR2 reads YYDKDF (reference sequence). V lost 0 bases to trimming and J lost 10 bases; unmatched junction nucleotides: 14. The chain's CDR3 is CATSRDLWGTSPAEQFF. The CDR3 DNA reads TGTGCCACCAGCAGAGATCTCTGGGGGACTAGTCCGGCAGAGCAGTTCTTC. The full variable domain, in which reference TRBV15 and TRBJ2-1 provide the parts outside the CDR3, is DAMVIQNPRYQVTQFGKPVTLSCSQTLNHNVMYWYQQKSSQAPKLLFHYYDKDFNNEADTPDNFQSRRPNTSFCFLDIRSPGLGDTAMYLCATSRDLWGTSPAEQFFGPGTRLTVL.

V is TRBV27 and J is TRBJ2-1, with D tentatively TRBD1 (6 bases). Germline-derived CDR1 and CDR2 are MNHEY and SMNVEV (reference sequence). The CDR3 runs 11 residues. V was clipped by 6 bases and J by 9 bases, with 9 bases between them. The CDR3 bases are TGTGCCAGCAGCCAGACAGGTGAGCAGTTCTTC. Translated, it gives CASSQTGEQFF.

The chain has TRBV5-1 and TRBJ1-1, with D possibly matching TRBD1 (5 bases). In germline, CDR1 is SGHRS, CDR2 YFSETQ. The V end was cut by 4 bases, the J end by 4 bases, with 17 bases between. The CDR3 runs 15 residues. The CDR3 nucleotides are TGCGCCAGCAGCCCTGGGGGGACCCGGGGCACTGAAGCTTTCTTT. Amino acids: CASSPGGTRGTEAFF.

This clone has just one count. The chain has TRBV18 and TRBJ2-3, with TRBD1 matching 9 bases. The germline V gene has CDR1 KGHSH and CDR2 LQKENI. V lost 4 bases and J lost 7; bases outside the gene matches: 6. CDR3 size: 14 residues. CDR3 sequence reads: CASSLSNRGHTQYF. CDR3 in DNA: TGTGCCAGCTCACTATCGAACAGGGGGCATACGCAGTATTTT.

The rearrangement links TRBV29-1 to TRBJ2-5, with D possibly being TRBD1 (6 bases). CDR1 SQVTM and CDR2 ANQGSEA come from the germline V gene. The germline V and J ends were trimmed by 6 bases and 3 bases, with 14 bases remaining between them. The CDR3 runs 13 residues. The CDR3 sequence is CSVQGSPEETQYF. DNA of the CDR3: TGCAGCGTACAGGGATCTCCCGAAGAGACCCAGTACTTC.

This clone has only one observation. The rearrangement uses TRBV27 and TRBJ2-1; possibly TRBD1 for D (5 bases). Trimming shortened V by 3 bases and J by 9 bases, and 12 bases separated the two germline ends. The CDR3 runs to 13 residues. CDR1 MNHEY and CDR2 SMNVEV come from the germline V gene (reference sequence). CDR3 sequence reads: CASSFGQSIEQFF. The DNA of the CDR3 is TGTGCCAGCAGTTTCGGACAATCCATTGAGCAGTTCTTC.

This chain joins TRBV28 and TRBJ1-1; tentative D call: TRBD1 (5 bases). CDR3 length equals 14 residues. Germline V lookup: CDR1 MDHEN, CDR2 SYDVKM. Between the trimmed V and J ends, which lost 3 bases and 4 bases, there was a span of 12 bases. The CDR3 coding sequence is TGTGCCAGCAGTTTGGGGCAGGAGAGCACTGAAGCTTTCTTT. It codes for CASSLGQESTEAFF.

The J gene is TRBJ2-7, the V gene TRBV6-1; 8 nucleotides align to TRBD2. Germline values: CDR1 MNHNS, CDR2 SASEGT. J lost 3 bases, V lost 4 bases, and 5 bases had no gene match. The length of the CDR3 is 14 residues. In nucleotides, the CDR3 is TGTGCCAGCAGTGTCGGGAGGGTTGGCTACGAGCAGTACTTC. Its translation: CASSVGRVGYEQYF.

This CDR3 reads CASSSGTGGTDTQYF. The CDR3 DNA reads TGTGCCAGTAGCTCCGGGACAGGGGGCACAGATACGCAGTATTTT. The chain couples TRBV19 to TRBJ2-3; 10 nucleotides match TRBD1. This CDR3 comprises 15 residues. The germline V gene encodes CDR1 LNHDA and CDR2 SQIVND (reference sequence). J gave up 1 base and V 6 bases, and 4 bases lay outside the gene matches.

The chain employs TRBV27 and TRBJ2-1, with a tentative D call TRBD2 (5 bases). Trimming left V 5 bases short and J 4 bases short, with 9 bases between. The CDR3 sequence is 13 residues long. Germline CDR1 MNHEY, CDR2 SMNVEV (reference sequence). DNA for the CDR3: TGTGCCAGCAGTCCGGACTCTTACAATGAGCAGTTCTTC. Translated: CASSPDSYNEQFF.

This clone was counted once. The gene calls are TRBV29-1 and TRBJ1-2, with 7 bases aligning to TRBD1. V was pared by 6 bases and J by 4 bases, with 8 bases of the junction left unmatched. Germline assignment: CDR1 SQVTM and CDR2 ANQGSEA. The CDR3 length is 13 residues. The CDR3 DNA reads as TGCAGCGTCCCGACAGGGTCCCGCTATGGCTACACCTTC. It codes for CSVPTGSRYGYTF.

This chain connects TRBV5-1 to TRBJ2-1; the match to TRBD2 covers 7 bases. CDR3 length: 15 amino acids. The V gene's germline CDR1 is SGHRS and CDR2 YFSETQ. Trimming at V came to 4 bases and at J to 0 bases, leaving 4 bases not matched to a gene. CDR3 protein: CASSPGTNSYNEQFF. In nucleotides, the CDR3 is TGCGCCAGCAGCCCCGGGACTAACTCCTACAATGAGCAGTTCTTC.

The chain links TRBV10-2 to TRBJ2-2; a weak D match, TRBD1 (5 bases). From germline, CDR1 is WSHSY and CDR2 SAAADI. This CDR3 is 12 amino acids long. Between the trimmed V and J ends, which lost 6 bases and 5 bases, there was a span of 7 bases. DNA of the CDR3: TGCGCCAGCAGGGCAGGGACCGGGGAGCTGTTTTTT. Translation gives CASRAGTGELFF.

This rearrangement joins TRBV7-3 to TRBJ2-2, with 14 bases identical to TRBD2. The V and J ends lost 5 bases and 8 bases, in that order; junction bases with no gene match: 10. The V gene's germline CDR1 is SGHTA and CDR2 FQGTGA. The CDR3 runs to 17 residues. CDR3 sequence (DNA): TGTGCCAGCAGCGCCACCGGGACTAGCGGGAGAACAGGGGAGCTGTTTTTT. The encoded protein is CASSATGTSGRTGELFF.

For the CDR3, the DNA is TGTGCCAGCGAGCGGAGCTCCTACAATGAGCAGTTCTTC. Residues: CASERSSYNEQFF. The V call is TRBV2, the J call TRBJ2-1; tentative D call: TRBD2 (5 bases). The V end lost 8 bases, the J end lost 0 bases, and 8 bases lay between the germline ends. CDR3 length: 13 residues. Germline V gene data show CDR1 as SNHLY and CDR2 as FYNNEI.

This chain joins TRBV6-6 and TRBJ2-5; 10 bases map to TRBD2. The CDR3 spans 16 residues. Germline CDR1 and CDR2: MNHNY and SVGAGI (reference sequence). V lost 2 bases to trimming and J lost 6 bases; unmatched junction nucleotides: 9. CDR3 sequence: CASSYIAGGLEQTQYF. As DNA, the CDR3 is TGTGCCAGCAGTTACATAGCGGGAGGTCTCGAGCAGACCCAGTACTTC.

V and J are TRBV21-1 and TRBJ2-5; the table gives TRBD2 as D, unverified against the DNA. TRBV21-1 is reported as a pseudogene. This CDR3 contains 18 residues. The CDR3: CASSRWTAQLVYRETQYF. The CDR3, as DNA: TGTGCCAGCTCTCGATGGACGGCTCAACTAGTTTACAGAGAGACCCAGTACTTC.

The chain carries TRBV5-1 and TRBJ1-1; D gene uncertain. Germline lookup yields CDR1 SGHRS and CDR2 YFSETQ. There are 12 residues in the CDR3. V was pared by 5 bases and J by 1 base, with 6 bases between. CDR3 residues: CASRATNTEAFF. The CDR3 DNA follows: TGCGCCAGCAGGGCAACGAACACTGAAGCTTTCTTT. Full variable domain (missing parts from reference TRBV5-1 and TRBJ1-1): KAGVTQTPRYLIKTRGQQVTLSCSPISGHRSVSWYQQTPGQGLQFLFEYFSETQRNKGNFPGRFSGRQFSNSRSEMNVSTLELGDSALYLCASRATNTEAFFGQGTRLTVV.

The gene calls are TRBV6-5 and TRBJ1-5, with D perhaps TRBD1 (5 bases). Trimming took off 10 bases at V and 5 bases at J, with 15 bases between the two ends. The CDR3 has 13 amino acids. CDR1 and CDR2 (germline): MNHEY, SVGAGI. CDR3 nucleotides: TGTGCCACCCAAATGGGGGGGGATCAGCCCCAGCATTTT. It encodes CATQMGGDQPQHF.